One and the same sample provided the 24 T cell receptor beta chains below, sequenced in a study of beta chain features in type 1 diabetes. Regarding the study as a whole: A moderate, significant TCRB CDR3 shortening appeared in type 1 diabetes across four CD4+ subsets.

Every isolated RNA sample was fully reverse transcribed, so sequencing captured expressed TCRB transcripts. The table came from immunoSEQ multiplex PCR; TCRdb's copy has only in-frame clones and leaves some out. This table has 140,000 to 150,000 clones, 13% appearing once. The antigens of these receptors remain unknown. Sequencing input: central memory CD4+ T cells from blood. Every receptor here comes from a man aged 18-30 years with type 1 diabetes.

The V and J genes are TRBV2 and TRBJ2-7; 9 bases fit TRBD1. Losses at the gene ends were 8 bases for V and 2 bases for J; bases not matched to a gene: 7. Germline CDR1 is SNHLY and CDR2 is FYNNEI. This CDR3 is built from 14 residues. The CDR3 protein is CASGYGTGTYEQYF. DNA of the CDR3: TGTGCCAGCGGATACGGGACAGGGACCTACGAGCAGTACTTC.

The V call is TRBV6-5, the J call TRBJ1-2; weak D call: TRBD1 (6 bases). This CDR3 has 14 amino acids. In germline, CDR1 is MNHEY, CDR2 SVGAGI. With 2 bases removed from V and 7 bases from J, the gap between germline ends came to 14 bases. DNA of the CDR3: TGTGCCAGCAGTTACCGGACAGACGGCGGTGGCTACACCTTC. It specifies CASSYRTDGGGYTF.

Written as DNA, the CDR3 is TGTGCCAGCAGCCAAGCAGGGGGACAGGGGGCCTATGGCTACACCTTC. It is translated as CASSQAGGQGAYGYTF. The V gene is TRBV14, the J gene TRBJ1-2; 12 bases agree with TRBD1. Germline-derived CDR1 and CDR2 are SGHDN and FVKESK. This CDR3 has 16 amino acids. V lost 1 base, J lost 4 bases, and 4 bases stayed unmatched.

The genes are TRBV11-2 and TRBJ2-1; 8 nucleotides agree with TRBD2. The junction had 2 bases not matched to a gene; V was cut back by 4 bases and J by 3 bases. Germline CDR1 SGHAT, CDR2 FQNNGV. This CDR3 spans 14 amino acids. CDR3 sequence reads: CASSSGTSYNEQFF. The CDR3 DNA reads TGTGCCAGCAGCTCCGGGACTAGCTACAATGAGCAGTTCTTC. Based on the CDR3 plus reference TRBV11-2 and TRBJ2-1, the full variable domain is EAGVAQSPRYKIIEKRQSVAFWCNPISGHATLYWYQQILGQGPKLLIQFQNNGVVDDSQLPKDRFSAERLKGVDSTLKIQPAKLEDSAVYLCASSSGTSYNEQFFGPGTRLTVL.

The chain uses TRBV18 and TRBJ2-1; D not resolved. V dropped 3 bases and J dropped 4 bases, with 10 bases sitting between them. CDR1 and CDR2 from the germline V gene are KGHSH and LQKENI. The CDR3 is made up of 14 amino acids. CDR3 coding DNA: TGTGCCAGCTCACCGGCGGTCGGTTACAATGAGCAGTTCTTC. It yields the protein CASSPAVGYNEQFF.

This clone was picked up a small number of times. The chain is built from TRBV30 and TRBJ2-5, with D maybe TRBD2 (5 bases). Near its end, the DNA agrees better with TRBJ2-7, so the J call may be wrong. Germline CDR1 and CDR2: GTSNPN and SVGIG (reference sequence). This CDR3 is built from 12 residues. The CDR3 DNA reads as TGTGCCTGGAGTGTAGAGGGCTACGAGCAGTACTTC. Amino acids: CAWSVEGYEQYF.

This clone has more than one count but fewer than ten. V is TRBV19 and J is TRBJ1-2, with 10 bases matching TRBD1. CDR1 and CDR2 from the germline V gene are LNHDA and SQIVND (reference sequence). J lost 8 bases, V lost 8 bases, and 11 bases had no gene match. The CDR3 totals 14 residues. The chain's CDR3 is CASRAGQGVGGYTF. CDR3 sequence (DNA): TGTGCCAGTCGAGCTGGACAGGGGGTAGGCGGCTACACCTTC.

The rearrangement uses TRBV4-1 and TRBJ2-6; 7 nucleotides match TRBD1. CDR3 length: 14 amino acids. Trimming at V came to 10 bases and at J to 1 base, leaving 4 bases not matched to a gene. Per germline, CDR1 MGHRA and CDR2 YSYEKL. CDR3 nucleotides: TGCGCCACCAAGACAGGGTCTGGGGCCAACGTCCTGACTTTC. It specifies CATKTGSGANVLTF.

J is TRBJ1-2 and V is TRBV18; 9 nucleotides align to TRBD1. Trimming removed 3 bases from V and 7 bases from J; junction bases left unmatched: 12. Looked up from germline, CDR1 is KGHSH and CDR2 is LQKENI. The CDR3 is 16 amino acids. In nucleotides, the CDR3 is TGTGCCAGCTCACCTCCGGGACAGGGAGGTGAAGGTGGCTACACCTTC. Translated, it gives CASSPPGQGGEGGYTF.

V gene TRBV5-1 combines with J gene TRBJ1-1; 8 bases are shared with TRBD1. This CDR3 comprises 15 residues. Germline CDR1 is SGHRS and CDR2 is YFSETQ. After removal of 3 bases from V and 4 bases from J, the junction contained 8 bases not matched to a gene. The CDR3 DNA reads as TGCGCCAGCAGCTGGGCGGACAGGGTAGGCACTGAAGCTTTCTTT. Encoded protein: CASSWADRVGTEAFF.

This chain uses TRBV11-2 with TRBJ1-2; D call uncertain. Germline V gene sequence: CDR1 SGHAT, CDR2 FQNNGV. CDR3 length: 13 amino acids. Deletions cut 3 bases from V and 2 bases from J, with 7 bases between. The CDR3 nucleotides are TGTGCCAGCAGCTTCGACGGGAACTATGGCTACACCTTC. Translated: CASSFDGNYGYTF.

This clone was seen more than once but under ten times. This chain uses TRBV27 with TRBJ1-6; unclear D gene. V was trimmed by 2 bases and J by 5 bases, leaving 13 bases between them. Germline CDR1 is MNHEY and CDR2 is SMNVEV (reference sequence). The CDR3 runs to 16 residues. This chain's CDR3 is CASSLKTAANNSPLHF. CDR3 nucleotide sequence: TGTGCCAGCAGTTTAAAGACGGCAGCTAATAATTCACCCCTCCACTTT.

This sequence joins TRBV14 and TRBJ1-6; no firm D call. With 4 bases removed from V and 8 bases from J, the gap between germline ends came to 15 bases. This CDR3 comprises 15 residues. Germline loops: CDR1 SGHDN, CDR2 FVKESK. The CDR3 bases are TGTGCCAGCAGCCTAGTCGGCCCCTCAGATTCACCCCTCCACTTT. It codes for CASSLVGPSDSPLHF.

Here the CDR3 reads CASSRPVASSYEQYF. In DNA form, the CDR3 reads TGTGCCAGCTCACGCCCTGTAGCCAGCTCCTACGAGCAGTACTTC. This chain links TRBV18 with TRBJ2-7; no clear D. This CDR3 region has 15 residues. V gave up 4 bases and J gave up 0 bases, with 13 bases separating them. Germline V gene lookup returns CDR1 KGHSH and CDR2 LQKENI.

V usage is TRBV4-1 and J usage is TRBJ2-5, with TRBD2 matching 9 bases. V dropped 4 bases and J dropped 3; count of bases not matched to a gene: 9. In germline, CDR1 is MGHRA, CDR2 YSYEKL. This CDR3 region has 16 residues. CDR3 DNA sequence: TGCGCCAGCAGCCGAACAGGCGGGGGGGCCAAAGAGACCCAGTACTTC. Protein sequence: CASSRTGGGAKETQYF.

V usage is TRBV9 and J usage is TRBJ2-3; 14 bases fit TRBD2. The CDR3 is 16 amino acids. The J segment lost 5 bases and the V segment lost 3 bases, leaving 5 bases of the junction unmatched. The germline V gene has CDR1 SGDLS and CDR2 YYNGEE. DNA of the CDR3: TGTGCCAGCAGCGGACTAGCGGGGGGGCCAGAAGATACGCAGTATTTT. Translating it yields CASSGLAGGPEDTQYF.

This clone was observed a few times. The chain couples TRBV9 to TRBJ2-5; D is uncertain. CDR3 length: 14 amino acids. Germline V CDR1 and CDR2: SGDLS, YYNGEE. Trimming pared 4 bases from V and 5 bases from J, leaving 15 bases between. The CDR3 loop is CASSPSRDQETQYF. Written as DNA, the CDR3 is TGTGCCAGCAGCCCAAGTAGGGATCAGGAGACCCAGTACTTC.

In its sample, this clone was seen a few times. This chain uses TRBV6-5 with TRBJ2-1; 7 bases align to TRBD1. The CDR3 consists of 15 residues. The germline CDR1 and CDR2 sequences are MNHEY and SVGAGI. After removal of 6 bases from V and 3 bases from J, the junction contained 8 bases not matched to a gene. In DNA form, the CDR3 reads TGTGCCAGCAGCGAACAGGGGTCCTACTACAATGAGCAGTTCTTC. Amino acids: CASSEQGSYYNEQFF.

This clone was recorded at least ten times. V gene TRBV7-2 combines with J gene TRBJ2-5, with D possibly being TRBD2 (5 bases). The CDR3 is made up of 15 amino acids. Deletions cut 2 bases from V and 0 bases from J, with 10 bases between. Germline V gene lookup returns CDR1 SGHTA and CDR2 FQGNSA. The CDR3 region is CASSLKRSNQETQYF. CDR3 nucleotide sequence: TGTGCCAGCAGCTTAAAGCGGAGCAACCAAGAGACCCAGTACTTC.

This clone was detected a few times. The CDR3 DNA is TGTGCCAGCAGCGAGGGACAGGGGGCTTATGGCTACACCTTC. This translates into CASSEGQGAYGYTF. V usage is TRBV9 and J usage is TRBJ1-2; 12 bases agree with TRBD1. Germline CDR1 SGDLS, CDR2 YYNGEE. The V gene end was trimmed by 3 bases and the J gene end by 5 bases; junction bases not matched to a gene: 2. The CDR3 has 14 residues.

This clone has more than one count but fewer than ten. The V call is TRBV2, the J call TRBJ2-5; D gene unclear. CDR1 is SNHLY and CDR2 is FYNNEI in the germline V gene. The ends were cut back, 3 bases at V and 1 base at J, with 12 bases in the middle. There are 15 residues in the CDR3. For the CDR3, the DNA is TGTGCCAGCAGTGATCCTTCGGCCGTCCAAGAGACCCAGTACTTC. Translating it yields CASSDPSAVQETQYF.

This clone has just a few counts. Other DNA sequences of this sample code for an identical CDR3. This sequence joins TRBV7-3 and TRBJ2-1; D call uncertain. The germline V gene has CDR1 SGHTA and CDR2 FQGTGA. V shed 2 bases and J shed 5 bases, with 1 base lying between them. There are 11 residues in the CDR3. The CDR3 loop is CASSLDNEQFF. CDR3 in DNA: TGTGCCAGCAGCTTAGACAATGAGCAGTTCTTC. The full variable domain, with the rest looked up from reference TRBV7-3 and TRBJ2-1, is GAGVSQTPSNKVTEKGKYVELRCDPISGHTALYWYRQSLGQGPEFLIYFQGTGAADDSGLPNDRFFAVRPEGSVSTLKIQRTERGDSAVYLCASSLDNEQFFGPGTRLTVL.

There are a few counts of this clone. The chain combines TRBV28 with TRBJ1-2, with D possibly matching TRBD1 (5 bases). V was clipped by 7 bases and J by 4 bases, with 13 bases between them. This CDR3 is built from 13 residues. CDR1 is MDHEN and CDR2 is SYDVKM in the germline V gene. CDR3 bases: TGTGCCAGCAAAAGCGGGGCTGGCTATGGCTACACCTTC. Translated: CASKSGAGYGYTF.

This clone has more than one count but fewer than ten. This sample includes further DNA sequences coding for the same CDR3. This sequence joins TRBV18 and TRBJ2-3; D remains ambiguous. Germline CDR1 and CDR2: KGHSH and LQKENI. V lost 3 bases and J lost 1, with 2 bases in between. The CDR3 spans 12 residues. The DNA for the CDR3 is TGTGCCAGCTCACCGCGCACAGATACGCAGTATTTT. Protein: CASSPRTDTQYF.